The clone carrying this TCR beta chain showed up just once. TCRdb keeps only in-frame clones here, not all; method: immunoSEQ multiplex PCR. The sample carries tens of thousands of clones, roughly 91% recorded once. The CDR3 consists of 12 residues. Looked up from germline, CDR1 is SQVTM and CDR2 is ANQGSEA. V lost 7 bases, J lost 4 bases, and 13 bases lay in between. This sample was included in a study of multiple sclerosis patients with progressive multifocal leukoencephalopathy. Time point described: 6 months of natalizumab therapy. This clonotype was sampled from a human donor with multiple sclerosis. This specimen consisted of PBMCs, obtained from a patient treated with natalizumab. The V and J genes are TRBV29-1 and TRBJ1-1; D gene ambiguous. The CDR3 DNA is TGCAGCGGGCAAGAGGGAATCACTGAAGCTTTCTTT. Translation gives CSGQEGITEAFF.